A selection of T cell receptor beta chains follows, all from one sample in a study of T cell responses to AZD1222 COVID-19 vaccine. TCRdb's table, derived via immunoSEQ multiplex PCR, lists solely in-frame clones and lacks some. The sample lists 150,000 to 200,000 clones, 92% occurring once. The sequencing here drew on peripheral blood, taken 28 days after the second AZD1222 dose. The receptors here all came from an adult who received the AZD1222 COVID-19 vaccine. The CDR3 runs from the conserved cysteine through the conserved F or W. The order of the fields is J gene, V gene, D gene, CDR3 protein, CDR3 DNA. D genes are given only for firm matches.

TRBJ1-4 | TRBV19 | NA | CASRWGPNEKLFF | TGTGCCAGTAGGTGGGGGCCGAATGAAAAACTGTTTTTT
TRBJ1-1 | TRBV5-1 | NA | CASSFGTEAFF | TGCGCCAGCAGTTTCGGAACTGAAGCTTTCTTT
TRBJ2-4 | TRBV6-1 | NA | CASSEEGGFLAKNIQYF | TGTGCCAGCAGTGAAGAGGGGGGGTTTCTAGCCAAAAACATTCAGTACTTC
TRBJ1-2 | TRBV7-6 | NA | CASSPIHANLPMRYTF | TGTGCCAGCAGCCCCATCCACGCCAACCTACCTATGAGATACACCTTC
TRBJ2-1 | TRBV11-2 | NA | CASSLGAEQFF | TGTGCCAGCAGCTTAGGTGCTGAGCAGTTCTTC
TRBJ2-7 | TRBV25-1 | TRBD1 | CASSEGQGKTYEQYF | TGTGCCAGCAGTGAAGGACAGGGGAAGACCTACGAGCAGTACTTC
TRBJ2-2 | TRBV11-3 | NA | CASSLPSLGELFF | TGTGCCAGCAGCTTACCTAGCCTCGGGGAGCTGTTTTTT
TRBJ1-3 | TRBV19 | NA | CASLFRAGEGRLDTIYF | TGTGCCAGCCTCTTCAGGGCAGGGGAAGGAAGGCTGGACACCATATATTTT
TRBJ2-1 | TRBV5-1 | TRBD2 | CASSLVSGGAYNEQFF | TGCGCCAGCAGCTTGGTGAGCGGGGGGGCCTACAATGAGCAGTTCTTC
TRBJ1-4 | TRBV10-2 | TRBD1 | CASSMDRVGEKLFF | TGCGCCAGCAGCATGGACAGGGTGGGTGAAAAACTGTTTTTT
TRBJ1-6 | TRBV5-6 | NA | CASSQSSYNSPLHF | TGTGCCAGCAGCCAAAGCTCCTATAATTCACCCCTCCACTTT
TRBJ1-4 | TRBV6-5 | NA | CASSSGLAGEKLFF | TGTGCCAGCAGTTCTGGACTGGCGGGTGAAAAACTGTTTTTT
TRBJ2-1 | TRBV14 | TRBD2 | CASSDRLAGGYEQFF | TGTGCCAGCTCCGATCGACTAGCGGGGGGCTATGAGCAGTTCTTC
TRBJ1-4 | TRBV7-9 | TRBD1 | CASSSPGQLNEKLFF | TGTGCCAGCAGCTCACCGGGACAGCTTAATGAAAAACTGTTTTTT
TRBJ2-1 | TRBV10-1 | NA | CASSEGSPNYNEQFF | TGCGCCAGCAGTGAGGGGAGCCCCAATTACAATGAGCAGTTCTTC
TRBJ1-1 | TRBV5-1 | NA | CASSLYRSGTEAFF | TGCGCCAGCAGCTTGTACAGGTCGGGCACTGAAGCTTTCTTT
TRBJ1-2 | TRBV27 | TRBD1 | CASTGQGNYGYTF | TGTGCCAGCACCGGACAGGGGAACTATGGCTACACCTTC
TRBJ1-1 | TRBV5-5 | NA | CASSLYSDLGNTEAFF | TGTGCCAGCAGCTTGTACTCGGACCTTGGGAACACTGAAGCTTTCTTT
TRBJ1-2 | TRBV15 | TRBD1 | CATRQGGQGYGYTF | TGTGCCACCCGTCAAGGGGGACAGGGGTATGGCTACACCTTC
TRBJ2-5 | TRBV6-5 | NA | CASSLVETQYF | TGTGCCAGCAGTCTTGTGGAGACCCAGTACTTC
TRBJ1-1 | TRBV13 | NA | CASRTTAMNTEAFF | TGTGCCAGCAGAACGACGGCCATGAACACTGAAGCTTTCTTT
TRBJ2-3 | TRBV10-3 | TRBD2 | CAIRRAGGLPSTDTQYF | TGTGCCATCAGAAGGGCGGGGGGTCTACCTAGCACAGATACGCAGTATTTT
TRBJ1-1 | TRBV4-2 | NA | CASSQDLSGAVAFF | TGTGCCAGCAGCCAAGATCTTTCCGGGGCCGTAGCTTTCTTT
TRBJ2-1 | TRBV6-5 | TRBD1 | CASSVQGAHVEQFF | TGTGCCAGCAGCGTTCAGGGGGCCCATGTTGAGCAGTTCTTC
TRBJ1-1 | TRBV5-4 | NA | CASSADRNTEAFF | TGTGCCAGCAGCGCGGACCGCAACACTGAAGCTTTCTTT
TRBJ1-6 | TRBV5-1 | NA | CASSSDSAISYNSPLHF | TGCGCCAGCAGCTCGGACAGTGCAATCTCCTATAATTCACCCCTCCACTTT
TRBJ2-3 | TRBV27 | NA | CASSSGDTQYF | TGTGCCAGCAGTTCGGGCGATACGCAGTATTTT
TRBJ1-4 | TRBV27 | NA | CASRIGRATNEKLFF | TGTGCCAGCAGAATAGGGAGGGCAACTAATGAAAAACTGTTTTTT
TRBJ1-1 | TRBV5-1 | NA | CASSLGETANTEAFF | TGCGCCAGCAGCTTGGGAGAGACAGCGAACACTGAAGCTTTCTTT
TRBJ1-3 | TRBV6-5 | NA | CASSYRPYSGNTIYF | TGTGCCAGCAGTTACAGGCCATACTCTGGAAACACCATATATTTT
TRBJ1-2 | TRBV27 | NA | CASSYLGRADYGYTF | TGTGCCAGCAGTTACTTGGGACGGGCGGACTATGGCTACACCTTC
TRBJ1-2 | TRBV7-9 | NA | CASTSRGEDRAF | TGTGCCAGCACCTCAAGGGGTGAGGACAGAGCCTTC
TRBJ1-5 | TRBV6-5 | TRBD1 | CASSRDRASGEPQHF | TGTGCCAGCAGCCGGGACAGAGCCTCAGGAGAGCCCCAGCATTTT
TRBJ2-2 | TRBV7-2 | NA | CASSLRGTSGGELFF | TGTGCCAGCAGCTTACGGGGGACCTCAGGCGGGGAGCTGTTTTTT
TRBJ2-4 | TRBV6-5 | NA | CASSTFLAKNIQYF | TGTGCCAGCAGCACTTTTCTAGCCAAAAACATTCAGTACTTC
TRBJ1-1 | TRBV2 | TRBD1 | CASSGDRGYTEAFF | TGTGCCAGCAGTGGCGACAGGGGGTACACTGAAGCTTTCTTT
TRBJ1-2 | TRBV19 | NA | CASSTSWTLNYGYTF | TGTGCCAGTAGTACGAGTTGGACCTTAAACTATGGCTACACCTTC
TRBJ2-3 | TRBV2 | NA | CASSVYPDTQYF | TGTGCCAGCAGTGTCTATCCCGATACGCAGTATTTT
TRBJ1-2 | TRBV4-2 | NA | CASSQEVWDGYTF | TGTGCCAGCAGCCAAGAAGTTTGGGATGGCTACACCTTC
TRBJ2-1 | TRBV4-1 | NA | CARSRRSRVLETDNEQFF | TGCGCCCGCAGCCGCCGAAGCCGGGTCCTCGAAACCGACAATGAGCAGTTCTTC
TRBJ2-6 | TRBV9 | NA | CASSVHGANVLTF | TGTGCCAGCAGCGTACATGGGGCCAACGTCCTGACTTTC
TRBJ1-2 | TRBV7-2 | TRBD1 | CASSLGGQGADYGYTF | TGTGCCAGCAGCTTAGGCGGACAGGGGGCGGACTATGGCTACACCTTC
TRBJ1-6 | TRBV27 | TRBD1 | CASSSEGQGYSPLHF | TGTGCCAGCAGTTCCGAGGGACAGGGCTATTCACCCCTCCACTTT
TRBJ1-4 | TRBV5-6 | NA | CASSFVRAEKLFF | TGTGCCAGCAGCTTCGTCAGGGCAGAAAAACTGTTTTTT
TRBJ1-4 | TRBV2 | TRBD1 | CASSYGTAPTNEKLFF | TGTGCCAGCAGTTACGGGACAGCCCCAACTAATGAAAAACTGTTTTTT